This TCR beta chain emerged from a study of blood T cell repertoires in COVID-19 (dated by TCRdb to about 2020). Turning to the overall study: Samples from collaborators originated in the United States, Italy and Spain and spanned both the acute and convalescent phases of COVID-19. HLA class I and class II types, where available, came from metadata supplied by the sample provider rather than from assay-based typing. The samples were drawn from the first 160 participants of the ongoing ImmuneRACE study and from some 1,300 subjects provided by 6 global collaborators. The repertoires were released in a freely available public database intended as a resource for research on the immune response to SARS-CoV-2. The prospective study material was composed of cDNA or gDNA derived from T cells, B-cell-depleted T cells, or PBMCs. The dataset comprised deeply sampled blood TCRbeta repertoires from subjects exposed to, actively infected with, or recovered from COVID-19. Nearly every sample came with metadata listing a de-identified subject ID, COVID-19 status, age in years and sex. Paper-wide results and their limitations: Clinical and demographic metadata were provided uncurated, with the amount varying by source and participant.

The immunoSEQ Assay, a bias-controlled multiplex PCR, was used to amplify TCRbeta CDR3 regions from genomic DNA. On the authors' methods: Within the assay, amplification of reference gene primers was used to estimate how many nucleated cells each sample contained. To quantify the absolute abundance of each unique TCRbeta CDR3 rearrangement, sequence reads were collapsed and filtered. For each sample, productive Simpson clonality was calculated by taking the square root of Simpson's diversity index across productive rearrangements. The immuneACCESS repertoire file appears here via TCRdb, limited to in-frame rearrangements. These files lack a portion of the clones; in checked studies, under half of the deficit traces to unresolved V genes, and the cause of the others is not known. V, J and clone size are taken as reported in that table, and D and trimming were inferred from the DNA itself. In all, the sample holds 450,000 to 500,000 clones, and 80% to 90% of those were seen once. Of the sample, roughly 3.1% falls within the top ten clones.

Collaborating institutions collected whole blood in K2EDTA tubes following their own protocols. Collaborator samples were shipped for TCRbeta analysis as frozen whole blood, isolated PBMCs, or DNA extracted from either sample type. Turning to this clone: Its antigen remains unidentified. No much larger clonotype is one base removed from it; base qualities were not supplied. Other DNA sequences from this sample encode an identical CDR3 as well.

The V and J ends are trimmed by 4 bases and 0 bases, leaving 16 bases between them. Inclusive of the bounding cysteine and phenylalanine, the CDR3 is 16 residues long. The entry retains the CDR3 DNA only, 48 bases that are in frame from base 1. Looking up the germline V gene yields CDR1 SGHTA and CDR2 FQGNSA. The receptor's source is a human donor in a cohort sampled during active COVID-19. The rearrangement joined TRBV7-2 to TRBJ2-7; the D gene is perhaps TRBD1, on 6 matching bases. Sequencing input: peripheral blood. DNA sequence: TGTGCCAGCAGCTCTCGAACAGGGTTTAGCTCCTACGAGCAGTACTTC. Translated, it reads CASSSRTGFSSYEQYF.